Listed below are T cell receptor beta chains from one sample, sequenced in a study of beta chain features in type 1 diabetes. Clones were sequenced by immunoSEQ multiplex PCR, and TCRdb holds only the in-frame ones, with some missing. This sample carries approximately 150,000 clones, 7% to 10% of them seen once, and the ten largest clones take over 2%. Sequenced input: central memory CD4+ T cells from blood. All receptors derive from a woman between 18 and 29 years old in good health. Each CDR3 is given with its conserved first and last residue. D genes are given only for firm matches. Expanded clones get a size class; other rows say once, few or many, or leave the size out.

TRBV7-9,TRBD2,NA,TRBJ2-7,15,CASSLAASGRDEQYF,TGTGCCAGCAGCTTAGCGGCTAGCGGGAGAGACGAGCAGTACTTC
TRBV30,NA,NA,TRBJ2-2,14,CACRKGLNTGELFF,TGTGCCTGTAGAAAGGGGCTGAACACCGGGGAGCTGTTTTTT
TRBV29-1,TRBD2,few,TRBJ2-3,14,CSVEKLAGVNTQYF,TGCAGCGTCGAAAAACTAGCGGGAGTAAATACGCAGTATTTT
TRBV7-9,NA,few,TRBJ1-1,13,CASSPQGITEAFF,TGTGCCAGCAGCCCCCAGGGGATAACTGAAGCTTTCTTT
TRBV5-1,TRBD1,NA,TRBJ2-2,15,CASSLRDRGIGELFF,TGCGCCAGCAGCCTCCGGGACAGGGGTATCGGGGAGCTGTTTTTT
TRBV2,NA,few,TRBJ1-6,13,CASSDNIRNPLHF,TGTGCCAGCAGTGATAACATAAGAAATCCCCTCCACTTT
TRBV18,NA,NA,TRBJ2-7,13,CASSQGISYEQYF,TGTGCCAGCTCACAGGGGATCTCCTACGAGCAGTACTTC
TRBV23-1,NA,NA,TRBJ2-7,13,CASTRSGCYEQYF,TGCGCCAGCACTCGGTCGGGATGCTACGAGCAGTACTTC
TRBV2,TRBD2,few,TRBJ2-5,15,CASSGVSGGQETQYF,TGTGCCAGCAGTGGCGTTAGCGGGGGACAAGAGACCCAGTACTTC
TRBV30,NA,few,TRBJ2-1,13,CAWSRTGSDEQFF,TGTGCCTGGAGTCGAACAGGGTCGGATGAGCAGTTCTTC
TRBV18,TRBD1,NA,TRBJ2-7,15,CASSPDHRGSYEQYF,TGTGCCAGCTCACCCGACCACAGGGGGTCCTACGAGCAGTACTTC
TRBV5-1,NA,NA,TRBJ2-2,15,CASSTMGRAAGELFF,TGCGCCAGCAGTACGATGGGGAGAGCAGCCGGGGAGCTGTTTTTT
TRBV7-9,TRBD2,NA,TRBJ2-1,13,CASTLTERGKQFF,TGTGCCAGCACCCTAACCGAGCGGGGGAAGCAGTTCTTC
TRBV11-3,NA,NA,TRBJ1-5,13,CASSLGENQPQHF,TGTGCCAGCAGCTTGGGAGAGAATCAGCCCCAGCATTTT
TRBV10-3,TRBD1,few,TRBJ1-3,14,CAIMDREGGNTIYF,TGTGCCATCATGGACAGGGAAGGCGGAAACACCATATATTTT
TRBV18,TRBD2,NA,TRBJ2-1,15,CASSPLSGSGYEQFF,TGTGCCAGCTCACCACTTAGCGGGAGTGGTTATGAGCAGTTCTTC
TRBV4-2,TRBD2,NA,TRBJ2-1,17,CASSQDLPRGDSNEQFF,TGTGCCAGCAGCCAAGATCTGCCGCGGGGGGACTCTAATGAGCAGTTCTTC
TRBV2,TRBD2,NA,TRBJ2-7,14,CASSERSGSAEQYF,TGTGCCAGCAGTGAGAGGAGCGGGAGTGCCGAGCAGTACTTC
TRBV19,TRBD2,few,TRBJ2-1,15,CASRPTSGAYNEQFF,TGTGCCAGTAGACCGACTAGCGGGGCTTACAATGAGCAGTTCTTC
TRBV18,NA,NA,TRBJ2-3,13,CASSPTSGYTQYF,TGTGCCAGCTCACCGACCTCGGGTTATACGCAGTATTTT
TRBV6-5,NA,NA,TRBJ2-7,15,CASSYSVAGTYEQYF,TGTGCCAGCAGTTACTCCGTGGCAGGGACCTACGAGCAGTACTTC
TRBV21-1,NA,NA,TRBJ1-1,16,CASSKGSGGWYTEAFF,TGTGCCAGCAGCAAAGGTTCAGGGGGCTGGTACACTGAAGCTTTCTTT
TRBV30,NA,few,TRBJ2-3,14,CAWQGPILTDTQYF,TGTGCCTGGCAGGGGCCGATCTTGACAGATACGCAGTATTTT
TRBV5-4,NA,NA,TRBJ2-2,13,CASSPSNTGELFF,TGTGCCAGCAGCCCATCGAACACCGGGGAGCTGTTTTTT
TRBV7-9,NA,NA,TRBJ1-2,14,CASSLGQGTYGYTF,TGTGCCAGCAGCTTAGGCCAGGGAACCTATGGCTACACCTTC
TRBV29-1,NA,few,TRBJ2-3,17,CSVAGLPARSWADTQYF,TGCAGCGTCGCCGGACTGCCGGCTAGGAGTTGGGCAGATACGCAGTATTTT
TRBV6-5,TRBD1,few,TRBJ2-7,13,CATEGALSYEQYF,TGTGCCACCGAGGGGGCCCTGTCCTACGAGCAGTACTTC
TRBV7-2,TRBD1,NA,TRBJ1-6,15,CASSSGQGMNSPLHF,TGTGCCAGCAGCTCAGGACAGGGGATGAATTCACCCCTCCACTTT
TRBV18,TRBD1,NA,TRBJ2-5,13,CASGQGLKETQYF,TGTGCCAGCGGACAGGGTCTAAAAGAGACCCAGTACTTC
TRBV5-4,NA,NA,TRBJ1-5,18,CASSPGVGAGVMHQPQHF,TGTGCCAGCAGCCCCGGGGTGGGGGCAGGGGTTATGCATCAGCCCCAGCATTTT
TRBV6-5,NA,few,TRBJ2-7,14,CASSAQGGWSEQYF,TGTGCCAGCAGTGCGCAGGGGGGTTGGAGCGAGCAGTACTTC
TRBV5-1,NA,few,TRBJ2-3,14,CASSSGQSTDTQYF,TGCGCCAGCAGCTCCGGACAGAGCACAGATACGCAGTATTTT
TRBV18,NA,few,TRBJ1-5,12,CASSPDSLAQHF,TGTGCCAGCTCGCCGGACTCTTTAGCCCAGCATTTT
TRBV27,TRBD1,NA,TRBJ2-7,15,CASSVSTGGPYEQYF,TGTGCCAGCAGTGTCTCGACAGGGGGCCCCTACGAGCAGTACTTC
TRBV7-6,NA,few,TRBJ1-1,15,CASSLLGAKNTEAFF,TGTGCCAGCAGCCTTCTGGGGGCTAAGAACACTGAAGCTTTCTTT
TRBV6-5,NA,NA,TRBJ2-3,15,CASRGSGSGTDTQYF,TGTGCCAGCAGAGGTTCAGGTTCTGGCACAGATACGCAGTATTTT
TRBV14,TRBD1,NA,TRBJ2-5,14,CASSPDRGWETQYF,TGTGCCAGCAGCCCCGACAGGGGTTGGGAGACCCAGTACTTC
TRBV7-2,NA,few,TRBJ2-1,17,CASSFSSSLGSYNEQFF,TGTGCCAGCAGCTTCTCTAGCTCCCTGGGCTCCTACAATGAGCAGTTCTTC
TRBV6-4,TRBD2,few,TRBJ2-3,15,CASSALAGVADTQYF,TGTGCCAGCAGTGCTCTAGCGGGGGTTGCAGATACGCAGTATTTT
TRBV30,NA,few,TRBJ1-4,13,CAWRLDENEKLFF,TGTGCCTGGCGACTTGACGAAAATGAAAAACTGTTTTTT
TRBV6-5,TRBD2,NA,TRBJ2-2,16,CASSSGGAGYTGELFF,TGTGCCAGCAGTTCCGGGGGGGCCGGTTACACCGGGGAGCTGTTTTTT